This TCR beta chain originates from a study of cytomegalovirus exposure and HLA in healthy donors. With 60 Vbeta and 13 Jbeta primers, the PCR was carried out. The assay was immunoSEQ multiplex PCR, and TCRdb's table has in-frame clones only and misses some. The sample includes 100,000 or so clones, around 76% of them seen just once. As for this clone: Its cognate antigen is unknown.

This CDR3 comprises 14 residues. Germline CDR1 reads MNHEY; CDR2 reads SMNVEV (reference sequence). J was trimmed by 1 base and V by 6 bases; bases with no gene match: 4. Study-level findings and limits: In an earlier analysis, about 90% or about 30%: the productive usage of most TCR beta V segments.

This sequence joins TRBV27 and TRBJ1-1, with 8 nucleotides matching TRBD1. The specimen sequenced was PBMCs. The source of this sequence is a man between 25 and 39 years old in good health and CMV-seropositive. CDR3 bases: TGTGCCAGCAGGCGTGACAGGGGGAACACTGAAGCTTTCTTT. Translation: CASRRDRGNTEAFF.